The 28 T cell receptor beta chains below come from one sample, sequenced in a study of T cell changes during pregnancy in multiple sclerosis. Measured with immunoSEQ multiplex PCR; TCRdb has only the in-frame clones, and not every one. Of nearly 110,000 clones in the sample, around 90% are singletons; the top ten hold 1.6%. Here the sequenced sample was peripheral blood, taken before pregnancy. These receptors came from a female donor with multiple sclerosis, enrolled in a pregnancy study.

The V and J genes are TRBV10-3 and TRBJ1-5, with D hard to call. CDR3 length: 17 amino acids. In germline, CDR1 is ENHRY, CDR2 SYGVKD. V lost 5 bases, J lost 0 bases, and 17 bases lay in between. The CDR3 region has the DNA TGTGCCATCAGTAAGACAAGGCCCAATGATAGCAATCAGCCCCAGCATTTT. Translated: CAISKTRPNDSNQPQHF.

The V gene is TRBV6-1, the J gene TRBJ1-4, with a possible D match to TRBD1 (6 bases). V lost 2 bases, J lost 8 bases, and 24 bases lay in between. Per the germline V gene, CDR1 is MNHNS and CDR2 is SASEGT. CDR3 size: 18 residues. CDR3: CASSELRGSVWGREKLFF. The DNA for the CDR3 is TGTGCCAGCAGTGAATTGAGGGGGTCGGTTTGGGGTCGCGAAAAACTGTTTTTT.

DNA of the CDR3: TGTGCCAGCAGTGACGGGCGGGATAATTCACCCCTCCACTTT. Its translation: CASSDGRDNSPLHF. The chain couples TRBV6-4 to TRBJ1-6; D is uncertain. The germline V gene has CDR1 MRHNA and CDR2 SNTAGT. Trimming removed 2 bases from V and 5 bases from J, with 7 bases in between. This CDR3 region has 14 residues.

There are a few counts of this clone. The V call is TRBV6-5, the J call TRBJ2-4, with TRBD2 identical over 7 bases. Germline CDR1 is MNHEY and CDR2 is SVGAGI. V lost 8 bases to trimming and J lost 3 bases; unmatched junction nucleotides: 10. This CDR3 contains 15 residues. CDR3 residues: CASRGGSGNKNIQYF. In DNA, the CDR3 is TGTGCCAGCCGAGGCGGGAGCGGGAACAAAAACATTCAGTACTTC.

The chain combines TRBV11-2 with TRBJ2-3, with 12 bases fitting TRBD2. V was clipped by 4 bases and J by 0 bases; unmatched bases: 5. The CDR3 is made up of 17 amino acids. Looked up from germline, CDR1 is SGHAT and CDR2 is FQNNGV. The CDR3 here is CASSSRGTSGSTDTQYF. CDR3 nucleotide sequence: TGTGCCAGCAGCTCTCGCGGGACTAGCGGGAGCACAGATACGCAGTATTTT.

The chain couples TRBV30 to TRBJ2-1; the D gene is possibly TRBD2 (7 bases). The CDR3 spans 14 residues. Trimming cost V 4 bases and J 8 bases, with 18 bases left between them. Germline loops: CDR1 GTSNPN, CDR2 SVGIG (reference sequence). The CDR3 sequence is CAWKLVGGGDEQFF. CDR3 sequence (DNA): TGTGCCTGGAAATTAGTGGGAGGGGGGGATGAGCAGTTCTTC.

The chain is built from TRBV19 and TRBJ1-5; D is ambiguous. CDR3 length equals 13 residues. Trimming pared 5 bases from V and 4 bases from J, leaving 9 bases between. The germline gives CDR1 LNHDA, CDR2 SQIVND (reference sequence). The CDR3 coding sequence is TGTGCCAGTAGTCCAGGAATTAATCAGCCCCAGCATTTT. Its protein product is CASSPGINQPQHF.

The chain employs TRBV5-8 and TRBJ1-6, with a possible D match to TRBD1 (5 bases). The CDR3 has 14 amino acids. V lost 1 base and J lost 9, with 11 bases in between. CDR1 and CDR2 from the germline V gene are SGHTS and YDEGEE. The CDR3 is CASSLFGGGSPLHF. DNA of the CDR3: TGTGCCAGCAGCTTGTTCGGGGGAGGTTCACCCCTCCACTTT.

V and J are TRBV12-5 and TRBJ2-7; the D gene is possibly TRBD1 (7 bases). CDR3 length: 14 residues. Germline V gene data show CDR1 as LGHNT and CDR2 as FRNRAP. V shed 2 bases and J shed 3 bases, with 11 bases lying between them. Written as DNA, the CDR3 is TGTGCTAGTGGTTTGTGGGGGGACAGCTACGAGCAGTACTTC. It translates to CASGLWGDSYEQYF.

J is TRBJ1-1 and V is TRBV5-6, with D unresolved. V lost 1 base and J 4 bases, leaving 17 bases between the germline ends. The germline CDR1 and CDR2 sequences are SGHDT and YYEEEE. The CDR3 consists of 16 residues. This chain's CDR3 is CASSLRVGVSGTEAFF. CDR3 DNA: TGTGCCAGCAGCTTGCGTGTCGGGGTCTCGGGCACTGAAGCTTTCTTT.

This sequence joins TRBV19 and TRBJ2-1; weak D call: TRBD2 (6 bases). CDR1 LNHDA and CDR2 SQIVND come from the germline V gene (reference sequence). V was clipped by 3 bases and J by 4 bases, with 13 bases between them. CDR3 length: 15 amino acids. CDR3 nucleotides: TGTGCCAGTAGTATTACGGCGGGGATTTACAATGAGCAGTTCTTC. This translates into CASSITAGIYNEQFF.

The gene calls are TRBV5-8 and TRBJ1-6, with D possibly being TRBD1 (6 bases). Germline assignment: CDR1 SGHTS and CDR2 YDEGEE. There are 15 residues in the CDR3. Trimming stripped 4 bases from V and 7 bases from J, with 15 bases between. CDR3 coding DNA: TGTGCCAGCAGCCTAAAAACAGGGATGAATTCACCCCTCCACTTT. Its translation is CASSLKTGMNSPLHF.

V is TRBV4-1 and J is TRBJ2-7; D gene unclear. CDR1 is MGHRA and CDR2 is YSYEKL in the germline V gene. V lost 1 base and J 1 base, leaving 5 bases between the germline ends. This CDR3 has 13 amino acids. The DNA of the CDR3 is TGCGCCAGCAGCCAAGGGCCTTCCTACGAGCAGTACTTC. Protein: CASSQGPSYEQYF.

V and J are TRBV7-2 and TRBJ1-5; D unclear. Germline CDR1 reads SGHTA; CDR2 reads FQGNSA. The CDR3 contains 17 residues. Trimming removed 1 base at V and 3 bases at J, with 16 bases between. The CDR3 is CASSLDRLGRVNQPQHF. The CDR3, as DNA: TGTGCCAGCAGCTTAGATCGGTTGGGCAGAGTCAATCAGCCCCAGCATTTT.

This clone has just one count. The V call is TRBV5-4, the J call TRBJ2-4; D perhaps matches TRBD1 (6 bases). The CDR3 runs 16 residues. V lost 0 bases to trimming and J lost 6 bases, with 16 bases between them. Germline CDR1 SGHNT, CDR2 YYREEE (reference sequence). DNA of the CDR3: TGTGCCAGCAGCTTGGAGGCAGGGGTTGCCGGAAACATTCAGTACTTC. This translates into CASSLEAGVAGNIQYF.

Concerning this clone itself: Relative to the germline gene, one junction end is altered; a read error may explain this. The chain couples TRBV7-7 to TRBJ2-7, with 10 bases identical to TRBD1. CDR3 length: 15 amino acids. Germline CDR1 SSHAT, CDR2 FNYEAQ (reference sequence). The CDR3 loop is CASSLGQGVQYEQYF. Here the CDR3 DNA reads TGTGCTAGCAGCTTAGGACAGGGGGTTCAATACGAGCAGTACTTC. Supplemented by reference TRBV7-7 and TRBJ2-7, the full variable domain reads GAGVSQSPRYKVTKRGQDVTLRCDPISSHATLYWYQQALGQGPEFLTYFNYEAQPDKSGLPSDRFSAERPEGSISTLTIQRTEQRDSAMYRCASSLGQGVQYEQYFGPGTRLTVT.

V gene TRBV6-1 combines with J gene TRBJ2-7; tentatively, D is TRBD2 (6 bases). The CDR3 length is 15 residues. V lost 5 bases and J 6 bases, leaving 20 bases between the germline ends. Germline V lookup: CDR1 MNHNS, CDR2 SASEGT. DNA of the CDR3: TGTGCCAGCAGTCCCCGGGGGATTGGGGCCGCCGAGCAGTACTTC. Residues: CASSPRGIGAAEQYF.

This clone was observed a single time. Distinct nucleotide sequences in the sample also encode this CDR3. J is TRBJ2-7 and V is TRBV9, with 9 bases matching TRBD2. The germline gives CDR1 SGDLS, CDR2 YYNGEE. The CDR3 totals 14 residues. With V trimmed by 0 bases and J by 4 bases, 2 bases remained unmatched. The chain's CDR3 is CASSVGLAGYEQYF. CDR3 DNA sequence: TGTGCCAGCAGCGTAGGGCTAGCGGGGTACGAGCAGTACTTC.

This sequence joins TRBV10-1 and TRBJ2-4; possibly TRBD2 for D (5 bases). Germline assignment: CDR1 WNHNN and CDR2 SYGVQD (reference sequence). V was pared by 9 bases and J by 5 bases, with 17 bases between. The CDR3 is made up of 14 amino acids. The CDR3 nucleotides read TGCGCCAGGGCCCGGGGATCTAAACAAAACATTCAGTACTTC. Translation gives CARARGSKQNIQYF.

The chain couples TRBV9 to TRBJ2-2, with 11 bases lining up with TRBD2. The germline V gene has CDR1 SGDLS and CDR2 YYNGEE. Trimming took 2 bases from V and 6 from J; bases not matched to a gene: 6. CDR3 length equals 16 residues. The CDR3 loop is CASSVVSGGGAGELFF. For the CDR3, the DNA is TGTGCCAGCAGCGTGGTTAGCGGGGGGGGCGCCGGGGAGCTGTTTTTT. The full variable domain, rest sourced from reference TRBV9 and TRBJ2-2, is DSGVTQTPKHLITATGQRVTLRCSPRSGDLSVYWYQQSLDQGLQFLIQYYNGEERAKGNILERFSAQQFPDLHSELNLSSLELGDSALYFCASSVVSGGGAGELFFGEGSRLTVL.

The count of this clone is one. The chain employs TRBV6-5 and TRBJ2-3, with D possibly matching TRBD1 (7 bases). Per the germline V gene, CDR1 is MNHEY and CDR2 is SVGAGI. V was trimmed by 2 bases and J by 0 bases, leaving 9 bases between them. The CDR3 is 15 amino acids. Written as DNA, the CDR3 is TGTGCCAGCAGTTACGGAGGGGGCAGCACAGATACGCAGTATTTT. Its translation: CASSYGGGSTDTQYF.

The J gene is TRBJ1-2, the V gene TRBV6-5; no reliable D call. Trimming stripped 0 bases from V and 8 bases from J, with 19 bases between. Germline CDR1 reads MNHEY; CDR2 reads SVGAGI. The CDR3 consists of 16 residues. The CDR3 DNA follows: TGTGCCAGCAGTTACTCGATCCAGGCTGGGTTCGACGGCTACACCTTC. Translating gives CASSYSIQAGFDGYTF.

This chain joins TRBV6-6 and TRBJ1-2; 7 nucleotides line up with TRBD1. With V trimmed by 7 bases and J by 0 bases, 2 bases remained unmatched. Germline V gene lookup returns CDR1 MNHNY and CDR2 SVGAGI (reference sequence). There are 13 residues in the CDR3. This CDR3 reads CASTGTANYGYTF. As DNA, the CDR3 is TGTGCCAGCACCGGGACAGCTAACTATGGCTACACCTTC.

J is TRBJ2-3 and V is TRBV7-9; 7 nucleotides line up with TRBD2. The CDR3 has 16 residues. The trim removed 2 bases at V and 2 bases at J, leaving 7 bases unmatched. CDR1 and CDR2 (germline): SEHNR, FQNEAQ (reference sequence). The CDR3, as DNA: TGTGCCAGCAGCTTATTCCCGGGAGGACTCACAGATACGCAGTATTTT. Its translation: CASSLFPGGLTDTQYF.

The chain is built from TRBV7-8 and TRBJ1-6; D is ambiguous. Per germline, CDR1 SGHVS and CDR2 FQNEAQ. V lost 2 bases and J 0 bases, leaving 8 bases between the germline ends. The CDR3 runs to 16 residues. CDR3 sequence (DNA): TGTGCCAGCAGCTTAAGTCCTAGCTCCTATAATTCACCCCTCCACTTT. Translating gives CASSLSPSSYNSPLHF.

CDR3 sequence: CASSLRQLNTEAFF. The CDR3, as DNA: TGTGCCAGCAGTCTTAGACAGCTGAACACTGAAGCTTTCTTT. The rearrangement links TRBV6-5 to TRBJ1-1, with D possibly being TRBD1 (5 bases). The CDR3 covers 14 residues. V was shortened by 5 bases and J by 0 bases, with 10 bases between the two germline ends. Germline CDR1 reads MNHEY; CDR2 reads SVGAGI.

The chain recombines TRBV29-1 with TRBJ2-3; 11 positions match TRBD2. CDR3 length: 15 residues. Unmatched junction bases numbered 8, after V lost 5 bases and J lost 4 bases. Germline V gives CDR1 SQVTM, CDR2 ANQGSEA. CDR3 sequence: CSVIIAGGRADTQYF. DNA for the CDR3: TGCAGCGTTATTATAGCGGGAGGGCGCGCAGATACGCAGTATTTT.

V is TRBV28 and J is TRBJ1-6; D is uncertain. Germline V CDR1 and CDR2: MDHEN, SYDVKM. CDR3 length equals 15 residues. Deletions cut 3 bases from V and 0 bases from J, with 6 bases between. The CDR3 here is CASSFGGSYNSPLHF. The CDR3 DNA follows: TGTGCCAGCAGTTTTGGAGGCTCCTATAATTCACCCCTCCACTTT.